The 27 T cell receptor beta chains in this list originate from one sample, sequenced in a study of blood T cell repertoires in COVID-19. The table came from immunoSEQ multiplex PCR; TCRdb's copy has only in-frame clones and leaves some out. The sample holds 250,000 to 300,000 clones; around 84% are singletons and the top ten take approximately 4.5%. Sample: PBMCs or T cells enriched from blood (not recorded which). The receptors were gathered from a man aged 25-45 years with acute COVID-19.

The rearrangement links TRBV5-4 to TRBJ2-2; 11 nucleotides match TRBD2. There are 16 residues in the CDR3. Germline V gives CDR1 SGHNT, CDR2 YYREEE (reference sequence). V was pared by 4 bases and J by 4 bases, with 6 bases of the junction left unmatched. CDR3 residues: CASSLIAGGPTGELFF. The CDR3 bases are TGTGCCAGCAGCCTGATAGCGGGGGGGCCCACCGGGGAGCTGTTTTTT.

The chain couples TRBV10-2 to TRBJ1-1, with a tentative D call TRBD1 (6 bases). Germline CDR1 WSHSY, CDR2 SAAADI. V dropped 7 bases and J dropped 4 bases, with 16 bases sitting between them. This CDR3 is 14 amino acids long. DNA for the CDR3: TGCGCCAGCATGAGACAGGCGTTGACCACTGAAGCTTTCTTT. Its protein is CASMRQALTTEAFF.

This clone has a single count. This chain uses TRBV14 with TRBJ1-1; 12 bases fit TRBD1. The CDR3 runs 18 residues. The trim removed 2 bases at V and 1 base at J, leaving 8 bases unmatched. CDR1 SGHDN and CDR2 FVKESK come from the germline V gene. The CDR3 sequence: CASSQSGDRGRGNTEAFF. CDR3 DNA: TGTGCCAGCAGCCAAAGTGGGGACAGGGGGCGAGGGAACACTGAAGCTTTCTTT.

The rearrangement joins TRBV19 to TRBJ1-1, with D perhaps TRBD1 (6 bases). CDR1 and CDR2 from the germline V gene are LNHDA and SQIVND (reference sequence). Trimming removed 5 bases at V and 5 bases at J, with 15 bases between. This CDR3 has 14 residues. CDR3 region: CASSGWDKGTEAFF. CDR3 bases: TGTGCCAGTAGTGGATGGGACAAGGGGACTGAAGCTTTCTTT.

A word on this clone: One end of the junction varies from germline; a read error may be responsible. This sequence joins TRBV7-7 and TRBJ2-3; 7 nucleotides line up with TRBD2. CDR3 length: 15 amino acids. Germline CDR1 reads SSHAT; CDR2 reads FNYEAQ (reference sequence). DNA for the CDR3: TGTGCTAGCAGCTATGGAAGCGGGACCACAGATACGCAGTATTTT. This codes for CASSYGSGTTDTQYF.

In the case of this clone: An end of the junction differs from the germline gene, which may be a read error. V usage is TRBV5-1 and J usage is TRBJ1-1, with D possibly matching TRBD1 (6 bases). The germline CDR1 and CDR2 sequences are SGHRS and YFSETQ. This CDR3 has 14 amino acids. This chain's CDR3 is CASSLDRMNTEAFF. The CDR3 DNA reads TGTGCCAGCAGCTTGGACAGAATGAACACTGAAGCTTTCTTT.

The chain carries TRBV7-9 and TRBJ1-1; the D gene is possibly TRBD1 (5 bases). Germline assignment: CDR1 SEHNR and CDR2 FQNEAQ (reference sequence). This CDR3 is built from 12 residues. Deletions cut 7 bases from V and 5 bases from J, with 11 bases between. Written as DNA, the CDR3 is TGTGCCAGCAACCTGGGGGGGACTGAAGCTTTCTTT. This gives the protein CASNLGGTEAFF. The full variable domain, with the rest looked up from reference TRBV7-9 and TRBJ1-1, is DTGVSQNPRHKITKRGQNVTFRCDPISEHNRLYWYRQTLGQGPEFLTYFQNEAQLEKSRLLSDRFSAERPKGSFSTLEIQRTEQGDSAMYLCASNLGGTEAFFGQGTRLTVV.

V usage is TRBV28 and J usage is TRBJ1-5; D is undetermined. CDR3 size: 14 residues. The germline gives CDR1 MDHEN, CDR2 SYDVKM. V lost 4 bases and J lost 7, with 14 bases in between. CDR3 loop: CASSSGLGVQPQHF. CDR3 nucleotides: TGTGCCAGCAGTTCCGGTCTCGGGGTCCAGCCCCAGCATTTT.

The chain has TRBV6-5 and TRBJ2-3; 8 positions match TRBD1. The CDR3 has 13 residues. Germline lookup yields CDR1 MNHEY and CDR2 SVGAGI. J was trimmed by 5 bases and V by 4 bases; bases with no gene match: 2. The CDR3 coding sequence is TGTGCCAGCAGTTTAACAGGGGGAGATACGCAGTATTTT. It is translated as CASSLTGGDTQYF.

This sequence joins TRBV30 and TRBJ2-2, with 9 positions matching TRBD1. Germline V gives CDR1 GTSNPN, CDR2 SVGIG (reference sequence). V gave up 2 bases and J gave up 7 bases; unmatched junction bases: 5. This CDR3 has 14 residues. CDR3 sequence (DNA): TGTGCCTGGAGTCCGGACAGGGGTGTCGGGGAGCTGTTTTTT. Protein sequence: CAWSPDRGVGELFF. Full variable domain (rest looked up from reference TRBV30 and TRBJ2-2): SQTIHQWPATLVQPVGSPLSLECTVEGTSNPNLYWYRQAAGRGLQLLFYSVGIGQISSEVPQNLSASRPQDRQFILSSKKLLLSDSGFYLCAWSPDRGVGELFFGEGSRLTVL.

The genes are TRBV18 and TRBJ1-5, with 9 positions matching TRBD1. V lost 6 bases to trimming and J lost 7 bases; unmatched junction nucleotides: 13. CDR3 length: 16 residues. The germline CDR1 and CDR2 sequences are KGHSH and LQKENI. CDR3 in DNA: TGTGCCAGCTCGGCCTTCGGACAGGGGCCAAGGCAGCCCCAGCATTTT. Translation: CASSAFGQGPRQPQHF.

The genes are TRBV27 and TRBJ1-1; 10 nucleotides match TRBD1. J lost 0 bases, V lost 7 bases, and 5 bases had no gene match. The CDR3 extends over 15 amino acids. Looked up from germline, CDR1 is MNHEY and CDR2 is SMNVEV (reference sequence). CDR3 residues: CASTRTGGMNTEAFF. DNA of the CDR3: TGTGCCAGCACCCGGACAGGGGGGATGAACACTGAAGCTTTCTTT.

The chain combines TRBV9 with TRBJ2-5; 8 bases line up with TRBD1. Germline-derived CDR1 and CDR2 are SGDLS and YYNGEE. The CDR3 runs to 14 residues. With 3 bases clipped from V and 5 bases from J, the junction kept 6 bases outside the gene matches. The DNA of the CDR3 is TGTGCCAGCAGCGGACGACAGGGGCGGGAGACCCAGTACTTC. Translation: CASSGRQGRETQYF.

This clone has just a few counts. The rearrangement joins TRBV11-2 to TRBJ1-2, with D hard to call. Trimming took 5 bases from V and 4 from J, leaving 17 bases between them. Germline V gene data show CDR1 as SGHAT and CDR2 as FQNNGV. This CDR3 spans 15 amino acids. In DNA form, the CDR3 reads TGTGCCAGCAGCCTGGCCCCCCGAACCCCCTATGGCTACACCTTC. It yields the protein CASSLAPRTPYGYTF.

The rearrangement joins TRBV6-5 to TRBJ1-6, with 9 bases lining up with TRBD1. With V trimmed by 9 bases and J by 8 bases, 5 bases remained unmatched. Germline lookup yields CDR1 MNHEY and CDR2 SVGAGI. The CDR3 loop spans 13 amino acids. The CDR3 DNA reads TGTGCCAGGGGGACAGGGTCGGATTCACCCCTCCACTTT. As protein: CARGTGSDSPLHF.

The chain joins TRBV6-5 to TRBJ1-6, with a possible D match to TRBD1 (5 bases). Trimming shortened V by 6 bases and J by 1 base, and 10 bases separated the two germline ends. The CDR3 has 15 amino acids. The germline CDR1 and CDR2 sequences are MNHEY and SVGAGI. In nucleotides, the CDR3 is TGTGCCAGCAGGCCTGGACAATCCTATAATTCACCCCTCCACTTT. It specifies CASRPGQSYNSPLHF.

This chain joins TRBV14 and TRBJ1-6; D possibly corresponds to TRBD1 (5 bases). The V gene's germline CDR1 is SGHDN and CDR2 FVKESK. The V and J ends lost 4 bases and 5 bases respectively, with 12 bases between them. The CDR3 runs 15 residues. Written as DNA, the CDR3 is TGTGCCAGCAGCCGTGCCAGGGCGAATAATTCACCCCTCCACTTT. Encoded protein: CASSRARANNSPLHF.

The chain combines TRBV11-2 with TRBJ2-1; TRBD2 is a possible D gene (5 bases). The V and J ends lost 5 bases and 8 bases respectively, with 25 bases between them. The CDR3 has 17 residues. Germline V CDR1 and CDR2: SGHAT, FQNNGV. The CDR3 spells CASSVTSEARGWHEQFF. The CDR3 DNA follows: TGTGCCAGCAGCGTCACGTCGGAGGCGAGAGGGTGGCATGAGCAGTTCTTC.

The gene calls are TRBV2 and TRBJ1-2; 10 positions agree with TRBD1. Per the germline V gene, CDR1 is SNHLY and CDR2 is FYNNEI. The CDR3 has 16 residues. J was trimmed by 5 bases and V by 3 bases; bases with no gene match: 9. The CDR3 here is CASSEGTGELGYGYTF. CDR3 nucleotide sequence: TGTGCCAGCAGTGAGGGGACAGGGGAATTGGGGTATGGCTACACCTTC.

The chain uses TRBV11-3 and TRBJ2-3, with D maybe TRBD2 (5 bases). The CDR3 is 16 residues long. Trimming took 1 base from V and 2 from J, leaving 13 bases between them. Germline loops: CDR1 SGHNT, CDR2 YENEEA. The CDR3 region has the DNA TGTGCCAGCAGCTTAGGGGCTAGCTCCCACACAGATACGCAGTATTTT. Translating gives CASSLGASSHTDTQYF.

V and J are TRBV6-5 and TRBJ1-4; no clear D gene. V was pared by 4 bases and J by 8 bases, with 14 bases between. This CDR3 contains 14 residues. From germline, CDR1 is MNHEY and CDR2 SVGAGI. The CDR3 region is CASSSTKRGEKLFF. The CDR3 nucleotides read TGTGCCAGCAGTTCGACCAAACGAGGGGAAAAACTGTTTTTT.

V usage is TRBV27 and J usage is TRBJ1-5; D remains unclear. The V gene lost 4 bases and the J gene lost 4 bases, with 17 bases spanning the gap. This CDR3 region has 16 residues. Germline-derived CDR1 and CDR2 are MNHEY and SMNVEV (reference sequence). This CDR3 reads CASSSAWASKNQPQHF. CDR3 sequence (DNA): TGTGCCAGCAGTTCGGCGTGGGCGTCTAAAAATCAGCCCCAGCATTTT.

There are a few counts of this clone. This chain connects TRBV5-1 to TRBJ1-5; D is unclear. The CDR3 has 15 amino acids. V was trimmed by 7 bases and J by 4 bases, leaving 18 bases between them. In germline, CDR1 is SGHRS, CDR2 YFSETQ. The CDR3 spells CASRTTTNRNQPQHF. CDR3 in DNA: TGCGCCAGCCGTACCACCACGAACAGAAATCAGCCCCAGCATTTT.

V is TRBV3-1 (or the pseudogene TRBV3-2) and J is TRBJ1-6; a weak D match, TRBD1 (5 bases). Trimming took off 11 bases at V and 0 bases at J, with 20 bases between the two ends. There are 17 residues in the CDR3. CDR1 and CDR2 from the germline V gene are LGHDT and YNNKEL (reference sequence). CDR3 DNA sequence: TGTGCCCTTAAACAAGCCAGGGCAAACTCCTATAATTCACCCCTCCACTTT. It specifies CALKQARANSYNSPLHF.

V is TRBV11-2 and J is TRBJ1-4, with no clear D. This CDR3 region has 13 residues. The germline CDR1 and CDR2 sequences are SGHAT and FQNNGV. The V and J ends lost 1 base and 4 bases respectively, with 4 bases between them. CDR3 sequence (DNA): TGTGCCAGCAGCTTAGGAGTTAATGAAAAACTGTTTTTT. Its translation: CASSLGVNEKLFF.

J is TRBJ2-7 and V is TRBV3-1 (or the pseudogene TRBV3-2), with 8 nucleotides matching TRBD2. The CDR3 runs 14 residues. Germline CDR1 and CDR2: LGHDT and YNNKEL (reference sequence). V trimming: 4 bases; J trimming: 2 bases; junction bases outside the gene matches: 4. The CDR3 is CASSPGAGAYEQYV. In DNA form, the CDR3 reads TGTGCCAGCAGCCCGGGAGCGGGGGCCTACGAGCAGTACGTC.

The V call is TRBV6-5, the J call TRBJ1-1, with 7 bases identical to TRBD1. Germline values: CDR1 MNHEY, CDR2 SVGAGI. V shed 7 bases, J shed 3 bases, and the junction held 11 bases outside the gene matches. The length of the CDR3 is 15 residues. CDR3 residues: CASTPRGVYYTEAFF. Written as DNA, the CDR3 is TGTGCCAGCACCCCCAGGGGGGTTTATTACACTGAAGCTTTCTTT.